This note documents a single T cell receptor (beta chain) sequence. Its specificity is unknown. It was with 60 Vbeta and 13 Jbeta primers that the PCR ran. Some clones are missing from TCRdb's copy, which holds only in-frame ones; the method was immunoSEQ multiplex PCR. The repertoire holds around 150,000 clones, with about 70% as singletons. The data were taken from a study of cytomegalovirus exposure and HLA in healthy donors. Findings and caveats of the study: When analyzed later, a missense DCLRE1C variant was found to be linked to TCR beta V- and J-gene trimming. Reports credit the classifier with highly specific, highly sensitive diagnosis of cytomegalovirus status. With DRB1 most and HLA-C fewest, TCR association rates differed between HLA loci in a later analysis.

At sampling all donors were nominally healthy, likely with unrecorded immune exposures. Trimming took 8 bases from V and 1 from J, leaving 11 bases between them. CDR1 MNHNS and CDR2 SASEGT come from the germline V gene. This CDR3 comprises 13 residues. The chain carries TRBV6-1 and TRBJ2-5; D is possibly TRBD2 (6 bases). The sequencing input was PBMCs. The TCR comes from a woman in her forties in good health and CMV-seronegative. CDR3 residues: CASWRGAQETQYF. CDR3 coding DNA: TGTGCCAGCTGGAGGGGTGCCCAAGAGACCCAGTACTTC.